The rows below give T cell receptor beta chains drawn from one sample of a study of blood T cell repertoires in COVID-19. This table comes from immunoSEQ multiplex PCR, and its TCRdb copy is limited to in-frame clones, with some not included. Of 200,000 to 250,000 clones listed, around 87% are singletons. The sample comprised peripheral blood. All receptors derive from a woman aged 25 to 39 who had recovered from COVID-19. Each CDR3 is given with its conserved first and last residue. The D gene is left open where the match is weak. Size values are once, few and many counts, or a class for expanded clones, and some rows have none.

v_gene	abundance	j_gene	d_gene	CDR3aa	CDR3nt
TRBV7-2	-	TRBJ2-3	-	CASSLEGVAGTDTQYF	TGTGCCAGCAGCTTAGAGGGGGTTGCGGGCACAGATACGCAGTATTTT
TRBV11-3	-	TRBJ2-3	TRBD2	CASSPITSGGGDTQYF	TGTGCCAGCAGCCCTATTACTAGCGGGGGGGGAGATACGCAGTATTTT
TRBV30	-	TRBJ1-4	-	CAWSQGLSEKLFF	TGTGCCTGGAGCCAGGGGTTATCCGAAAAACTGTTTTTT
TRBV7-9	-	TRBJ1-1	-	CASSLGPEPNTEAFF	TGTGCCAGCAGCTTAGGCCCAGAACCGAACACTGAAGCTTTCTTT
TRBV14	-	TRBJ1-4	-	CASSPMGLEKLFF	TGTGCCAGCAGCCCAATGGGACTTGAAAAACTGTTTTTT
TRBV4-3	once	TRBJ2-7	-	CASSQERRNPGEQYF	TGCGCCAGCAGCCAAGAACGTAGAAACCCAGGGGAGCAGTACTTC
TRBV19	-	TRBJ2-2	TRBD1	CASTDREKAGELFF	TGTGCCAGTACGGACAGGGAAAAGGCCGGGGAGCTGTTTTTT
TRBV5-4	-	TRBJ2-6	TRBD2	CASSLSGSGANVLTF	TGTGCCAGCAGTCTTAGCGGGTCTGGGGCCAACGTCCTGACTTTC
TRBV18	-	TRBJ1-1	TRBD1	CASSPTGTGTTEAFF	TGTGCCAGCTCACCGACCGGGACAGGGACGACTGAAGCTTTCTTT
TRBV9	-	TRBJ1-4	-	CASSPYVATNEKLFF	TGTGCCAGCAGCCCCTACGTTGCAACTAATGAAAAACTGTTTTTT
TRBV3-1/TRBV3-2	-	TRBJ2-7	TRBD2	CASSQGGSEQYF	TGTGCCAGCAGCCAGGGGGGGTCCGAGCAGTACTTC
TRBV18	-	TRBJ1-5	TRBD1	CASSLLAPTGDQPQHF	TGTGCCAGCTCACTCTTGGCCCCCACAGGGGATCAGCCCCAGCATTTT
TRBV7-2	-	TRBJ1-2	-	CASSSGQQLWNTF	TGTGCCAGCAGCTCCGGACAGCAACTATGGAACACCTTC
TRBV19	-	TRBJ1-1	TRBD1	CASSIAGTGVRTEAFF	TGTGCCAGTAGTATAGCCGGAACAGGGGTTAGGACTGAAGCTTTCTTT
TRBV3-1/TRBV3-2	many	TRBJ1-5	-	CASSQDLDQPQHF	TGTGCCAGCAGCCAAGATCTTGATCAGCCCCAGCATTTT
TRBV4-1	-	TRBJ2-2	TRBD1	CASSQGAWTGFGELFF	TGCGCCAGCAGCCAAGGGGCCTGGACAGGGTTCGGGGAGCTGTTTTTT
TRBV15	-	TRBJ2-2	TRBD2	CATSRDERLAGSNTGELFF	TGTGCCACCAGCAGAGATGAACGCCTAGCGGGGAGCAACACCGGGGAGCTGTTTTTT